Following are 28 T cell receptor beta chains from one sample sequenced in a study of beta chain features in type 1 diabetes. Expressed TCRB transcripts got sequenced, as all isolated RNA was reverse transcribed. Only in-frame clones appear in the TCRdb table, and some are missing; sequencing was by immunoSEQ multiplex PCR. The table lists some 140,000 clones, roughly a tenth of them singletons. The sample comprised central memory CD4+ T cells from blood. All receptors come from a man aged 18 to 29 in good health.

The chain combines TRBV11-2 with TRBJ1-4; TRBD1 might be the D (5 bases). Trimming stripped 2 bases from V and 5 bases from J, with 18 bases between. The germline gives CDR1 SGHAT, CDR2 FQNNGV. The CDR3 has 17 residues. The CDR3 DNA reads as TGTGCCAGCAGCTTAAGGTTGGGGCCTAGGGGAAATGAAAAACTGTTTTTT. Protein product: CASSLRLGPRGNEKLFF.

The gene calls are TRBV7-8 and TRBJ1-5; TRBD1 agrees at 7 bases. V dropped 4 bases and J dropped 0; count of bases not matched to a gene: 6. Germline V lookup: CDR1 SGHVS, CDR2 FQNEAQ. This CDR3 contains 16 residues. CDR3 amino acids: CASSSNRGPSNQPQHF. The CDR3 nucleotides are TGTGCCAGCAGCTCAAACAGGGGCCCTAGCAATCAGCCCCAGCATTTT.

CDR3 protein: CACQGASMNTEAFF. The DNA for the CDR3 is TGTGCCTGCCAGGGGGCTAGTATGAACACTGAAGCTTTCTTT. The chain uses TRBV30 and TRBJ1-1; 8 bases map to TRBD1. In germline, CDR1 is GTSNPN, CDR2 SVGIG (reference sequence). CDR3 size: 14 residues. The ends lost 6 bases at V and 0 bases at J; junction bases unmatched: 6.

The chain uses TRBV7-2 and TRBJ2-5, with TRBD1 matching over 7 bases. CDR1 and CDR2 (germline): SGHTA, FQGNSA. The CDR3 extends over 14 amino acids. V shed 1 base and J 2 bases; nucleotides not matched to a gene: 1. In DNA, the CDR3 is TGTGCCAGCAGCTTAGGGGGACAGCAAGAGACCCAGTACTTC. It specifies CASSLGGQQETQYF.

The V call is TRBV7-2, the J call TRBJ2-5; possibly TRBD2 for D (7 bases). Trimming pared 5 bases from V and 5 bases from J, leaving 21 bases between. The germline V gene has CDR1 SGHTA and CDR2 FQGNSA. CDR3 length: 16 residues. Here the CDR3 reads CASSQMGGGASETQYF. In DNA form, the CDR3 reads TGTGCCAGCAGCCAAATGGGAGGGGGGGCTTCTGAGACCCAGTACTTC.

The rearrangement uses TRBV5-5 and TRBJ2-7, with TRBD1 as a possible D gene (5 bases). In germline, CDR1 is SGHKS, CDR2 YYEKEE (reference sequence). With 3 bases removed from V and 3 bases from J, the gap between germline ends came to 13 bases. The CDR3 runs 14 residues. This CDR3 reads CASSSPDKGYEQYF. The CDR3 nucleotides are TGTGCCAGCAGCTCCCCGGACAAAGGCTACGAGCAGTACTTC.

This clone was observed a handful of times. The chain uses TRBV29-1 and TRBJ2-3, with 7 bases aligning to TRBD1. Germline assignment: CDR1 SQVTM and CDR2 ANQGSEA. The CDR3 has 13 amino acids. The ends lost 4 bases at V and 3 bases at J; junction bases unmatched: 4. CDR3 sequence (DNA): TGCAGCGTTGTACAGGGGTGGACAGATACGCAGTATTTT. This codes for CSVVQGWTDTQYF.

CDR3 sequence: CASSLNWGGNQPQHF. The CDR3 DNA reads as TGTGCCAGCAGCTTAAATTGGGGGGGCAATCAGCCCCAGCATTTT. This chain joins TRBV7-2 and TRBJ1-5, with D possibly being TRBD1 (5 bases). With 2 bases removed from V and 2 bases from J, the gap between germline ends came to 10 bases. CDR1 is SGHTA and CDR2 is FQGNSA in the germline V gene. There are 15 residues in the CDR3.

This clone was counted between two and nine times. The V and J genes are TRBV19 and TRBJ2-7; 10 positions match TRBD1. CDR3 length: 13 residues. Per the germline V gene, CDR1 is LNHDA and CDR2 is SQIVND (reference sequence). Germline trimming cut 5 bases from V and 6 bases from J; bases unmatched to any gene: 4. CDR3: CASSPRTGGEQYF. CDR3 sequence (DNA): TGTGCCAGTAGTCCCCGGACAGGGGGCGAGCAGTACTTC.

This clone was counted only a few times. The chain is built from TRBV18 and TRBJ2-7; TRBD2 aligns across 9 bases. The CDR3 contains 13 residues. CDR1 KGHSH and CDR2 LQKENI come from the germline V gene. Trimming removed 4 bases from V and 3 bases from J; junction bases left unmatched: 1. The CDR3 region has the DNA TGTGCCAGCTCACTAGCGGGGGACTACGAGCAGTACTTC. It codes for CASSLAGDYEQYF.

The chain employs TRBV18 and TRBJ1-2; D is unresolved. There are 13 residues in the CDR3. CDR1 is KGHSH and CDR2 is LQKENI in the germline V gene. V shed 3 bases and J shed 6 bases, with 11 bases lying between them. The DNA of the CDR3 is TGTGCCAGCTCACCCCCCACGAGGGATGGCTACACCTTC. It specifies CASSPPTRDGYTF.

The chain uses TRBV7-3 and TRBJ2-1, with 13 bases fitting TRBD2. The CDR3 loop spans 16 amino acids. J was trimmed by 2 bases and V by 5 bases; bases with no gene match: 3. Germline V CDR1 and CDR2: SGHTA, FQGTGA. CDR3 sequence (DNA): TGTGCCAGCAGCCAAGGACTAGCGGGGGCCTACAATGAGCAGTTCTTC. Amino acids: CASSQGLAGAYNEQFF.

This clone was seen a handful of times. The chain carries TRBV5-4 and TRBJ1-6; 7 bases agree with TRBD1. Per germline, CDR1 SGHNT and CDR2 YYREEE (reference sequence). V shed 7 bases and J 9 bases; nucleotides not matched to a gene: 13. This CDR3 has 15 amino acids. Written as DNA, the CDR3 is TGTGCCAGCGGCTCGACAGGGAGAGTCGGTTCACCCCTCCACTTT. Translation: CASGSTGRVGSPLHF.

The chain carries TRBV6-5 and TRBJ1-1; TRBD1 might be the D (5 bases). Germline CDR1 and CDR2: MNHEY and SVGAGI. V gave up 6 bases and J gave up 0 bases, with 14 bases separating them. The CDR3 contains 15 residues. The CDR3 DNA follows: TGTGCCAGCAGCAACGGGGGGAAGTTGAACACTGAAGCTTTCTTT. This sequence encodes CASSNGGKLNTEAFF.

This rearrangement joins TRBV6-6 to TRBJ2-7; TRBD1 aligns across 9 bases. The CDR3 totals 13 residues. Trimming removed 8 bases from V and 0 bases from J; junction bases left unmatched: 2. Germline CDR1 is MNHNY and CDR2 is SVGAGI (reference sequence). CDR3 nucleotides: TGTGCCAGCCGGACAGGGGACTCCTACGAGCAGTACTTC. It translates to CASRTGDSYEQYF.

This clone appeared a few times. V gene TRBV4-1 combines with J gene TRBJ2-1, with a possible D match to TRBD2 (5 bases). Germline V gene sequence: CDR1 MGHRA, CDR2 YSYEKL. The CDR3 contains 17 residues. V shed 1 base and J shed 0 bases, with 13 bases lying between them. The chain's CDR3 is CASSQGALTTSYNEQFF. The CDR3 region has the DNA TGCGCCAGCAGCCAAGGGGCCCTGACTACCTCCTACAATGAGCAGTTCTTC.

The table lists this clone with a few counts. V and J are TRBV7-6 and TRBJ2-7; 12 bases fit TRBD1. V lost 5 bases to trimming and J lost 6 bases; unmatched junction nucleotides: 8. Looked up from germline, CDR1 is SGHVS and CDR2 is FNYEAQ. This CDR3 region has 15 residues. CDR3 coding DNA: TGTGCCAGCAGCCAGGGACAGGGGGCGATCGGCGAGCAGTACTTC. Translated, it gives CASSQGQGAIGEQYF.

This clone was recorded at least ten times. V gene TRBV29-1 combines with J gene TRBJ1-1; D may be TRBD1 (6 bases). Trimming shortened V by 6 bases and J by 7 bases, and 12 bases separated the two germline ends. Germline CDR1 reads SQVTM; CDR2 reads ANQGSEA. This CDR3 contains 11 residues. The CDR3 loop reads CSVAGAVEAFF. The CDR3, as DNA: TGCAGCGTGGCAGGGGCGGTTGAAGCTTTCTTT.

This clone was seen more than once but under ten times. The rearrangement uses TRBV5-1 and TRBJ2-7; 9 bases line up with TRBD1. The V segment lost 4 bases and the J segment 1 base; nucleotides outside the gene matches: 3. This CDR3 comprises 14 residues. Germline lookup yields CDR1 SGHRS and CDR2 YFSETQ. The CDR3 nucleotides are TGCGCCAGCAGCGGACAGGGGAAATCCTACGAGCAGTACTTC. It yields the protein CASSGQGKSYEQYF.

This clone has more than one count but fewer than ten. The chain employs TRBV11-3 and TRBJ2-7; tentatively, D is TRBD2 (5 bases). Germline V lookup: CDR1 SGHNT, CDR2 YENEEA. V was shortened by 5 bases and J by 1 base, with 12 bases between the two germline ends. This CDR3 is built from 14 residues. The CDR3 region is CASSHGGESYEQYF. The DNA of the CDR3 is TGTGCCAGCAGCCACGGAGGAGAGTCCTACGAGCAGTACTTC.

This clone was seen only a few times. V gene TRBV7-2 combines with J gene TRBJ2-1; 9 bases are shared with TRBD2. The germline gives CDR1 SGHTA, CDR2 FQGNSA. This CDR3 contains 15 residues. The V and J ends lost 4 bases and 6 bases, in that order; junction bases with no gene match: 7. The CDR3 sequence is CASSSSGGRGNEQFF. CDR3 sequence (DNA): TGTGCCAGCAGCTCCAGCGGGGGGCGGGGCAATGAGCAGTTCTTC.

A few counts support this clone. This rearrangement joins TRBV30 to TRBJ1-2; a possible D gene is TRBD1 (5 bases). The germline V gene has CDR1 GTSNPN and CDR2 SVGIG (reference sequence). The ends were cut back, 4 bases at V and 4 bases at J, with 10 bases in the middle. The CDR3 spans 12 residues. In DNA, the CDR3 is TGTGCCTGGACAGGGAACAGCTATGGCTACACCTTC. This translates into CAWTGNSYGYTF.

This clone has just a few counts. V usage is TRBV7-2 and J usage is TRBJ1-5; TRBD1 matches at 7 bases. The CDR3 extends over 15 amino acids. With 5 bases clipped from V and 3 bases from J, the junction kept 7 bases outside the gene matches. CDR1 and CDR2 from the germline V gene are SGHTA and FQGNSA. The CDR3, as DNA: TGTGCCAGCAGCGCCCACAGGGGTTCCAATCAGCCCCAGCATTTT. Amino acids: CASSAHRGSNQPQHF.

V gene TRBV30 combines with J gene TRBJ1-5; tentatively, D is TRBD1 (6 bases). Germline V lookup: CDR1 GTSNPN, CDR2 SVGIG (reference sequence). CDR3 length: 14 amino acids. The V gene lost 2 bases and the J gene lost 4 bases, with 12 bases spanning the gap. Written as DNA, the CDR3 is TGTGCCTGGAGTTATCAAACAGGGAATCAGCCCCAGCATTTT. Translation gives CAWSYQTGNQPQHF. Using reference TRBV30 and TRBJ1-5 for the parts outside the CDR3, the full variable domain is SQTIHQWPATLVQPVGSPLSLECTVEGTSNPNLYWYRQAAGRGLQLLFYSVGIGQISSEVPQNLSASRPQDRQFILSSKKLLLSDSGFYLCAWSYQTGNQPQHFGDGTRLSIL.

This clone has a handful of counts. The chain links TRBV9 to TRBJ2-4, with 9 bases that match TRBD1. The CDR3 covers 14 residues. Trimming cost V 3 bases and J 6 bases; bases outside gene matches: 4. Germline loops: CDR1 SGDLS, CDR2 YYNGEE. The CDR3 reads CASSAQGAGNIQYF. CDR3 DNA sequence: TGTGCCAGCAGCGCACAGGGGGCCGGAAACATTCAGTACTTC.

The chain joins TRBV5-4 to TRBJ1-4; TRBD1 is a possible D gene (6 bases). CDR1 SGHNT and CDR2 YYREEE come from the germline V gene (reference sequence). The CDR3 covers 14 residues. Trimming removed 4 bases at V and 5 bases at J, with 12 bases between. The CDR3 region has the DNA TGTGCCAGCAGCCTAGGACAGAACAATGAAAAACTGTTTTTT. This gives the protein CASSLGQNNEKLFF.

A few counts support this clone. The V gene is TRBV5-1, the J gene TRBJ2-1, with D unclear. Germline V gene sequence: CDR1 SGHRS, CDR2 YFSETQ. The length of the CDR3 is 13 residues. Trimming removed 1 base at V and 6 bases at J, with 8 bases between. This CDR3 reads CASSLTVSNEQFF. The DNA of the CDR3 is TGCGCCAGCAGCTTGACGGTGTCCAATGAGCAGTTCTTC.

The CDR3 nucleotides read TGCGCCAGCAGCCCGGACACTAACACCGGGGAGCTGTTTTTT. Translation: CASSPDTNTGELFF. The chain combines TRBV5-1 with TRBJ2-2, with D possibly matching TRBD1 (5 bases). Germline CDR1 reads SGHRS; CDR2 reads YFSETQ. The CDR3 is 14 amino acids. Trimming cost V 4 bases and J 2 bases, with 9 bases left between them.